A selection of T cell receptor beta chains follows, all from one sample in a study of blood T cell repertoires in COVID-19. The assay was immunoSEQ multiplex PCR, and TCRdb's table has in-frame clones only and misses some. Of some 220,000 clones detected, 75% to 85% appear once; the ten largest clones hold roughly 5.5%. The sample taken for sequencing was peripheral blood. These receptors all come from a woman in her 70s with COVID-19, enrolled during active disease. CDR3s include the opening cysteine and the closing phenylalanine or tryptophan. The D gene is left open where the match is weak. Size is omitted from some rows. Given values are once, few, many or a class for expanded clones.

v_call	d_call	j_call	clone_size	cdr3_nt	cdr3_aa
TRBV5-1	TRBD2	TRBJ2-1	NA	TGCGCCAGCAGCTTGGATAGCGGGAGTCGGAATGAGCAGTTCTTC	CASSLDSGSRNEQFF
TRBV28	NA	TRBJ1-3	NA	TGTGCCAGCCAGGGGCCCTCTGGAAACACCATATATTTT	CASQGPSGNTIYF
TRBV28	NA	TRBJ1-4	NA	TGTGCCAGCAGTTTATCGGGCAGGGGTGAAAAACTGTTTTTT	CASSLSGRGEKLFF
TRBV4-3	NA	TRBJ2-1	few	TGCGCCAGCAGCCAAGAACTCCTAGTCTCCTACAATGAGCAGTTCTTC	CASSQELLVSYNEQFF
TRBV7-2	TRBD1	TRBJ2-3	NA	TGTGCCAGCAGCTCTTACAGGGGAGTGGAAGATACGCAGTATTTT	CASSSYRGVEDTQYF
TRBV7-3	NA	TRBJ2-2	NA	TGTGCCAGCAGCTTAACTAGGGTCGCGGGCGGGGAGCTGTTTTTT	CASSLTRVAGGELFF
TRBV15	TRBD1	TRBJ1-1	NA	TGTGCCACCAGCAGCAGGGGGCGACTTGAAGCTTTCTTT	CATSSRGRLEAFF
TRBV7-2	NA	TRBJ2-7	NA	TGTGCCAGCAGCTTCGGGACTTTCTCCTACGAGCAGTACTTC	CASSFGTFSYEQYF
TRBV25-1	NA	TRBJ1-1	NA	TGTGCCAGCAGTGAATTAGGAAAAGGGGTGAACACTGAAGCTTTCTTT	CASSELGKGVNTEAFF
TRBV3-1/TRBV3-2	TRBD1	TRBJ2-5	NA	TGTGCCAGCAGCCAGGCTACAGGGGGGGAGACCCAGTACTTC	CASSQATGGETQYF
TRBV14	NA	TRBJ2-5	NA	TGTGCCAGCAGCCAAGTTAATGTACAAGAGACCCAGTACTTC	CASSQVNVQETQYF